The T cell receptor beta chain under discussion was sequenced for a study of Tregs in tolerant kidney transplant recipients. Study conclusions and caveats: Biological reproducibility was not directly addressed, but technical replication error appeared minimal. Nucleotide sequences could not be compared across some patients' samples due to primer changes. Tolerant patients' donor-specific Tregs expanded beyond overall Tregs, suggesting antigen-driven growth.

Clones were read by immunoSEQ multiplex PCR, and TCRdb kept only the in-frame ones, dropping some. The sample's table shows approximately 50,000 clones. With regard to this clone: Its antigen is unknown. Coverage ceases 3 residues before the CDR3 finishes, and the germline J gene fills in the end.

Between the trimmed V and J ends, which lost 7 bases and 2 bases, there was a span of 15 bases. The CDR3 sequence is 14 residues long. CDR1 and CDR2 (germline): SGHDT, YYEEEE. This material consisted of CD4+ T cells from blood, taken before the transplant. This clonotype was obtained from a human donor who received a combined kidney and bone marrow transplant. The V and J genes are TRBV5-6 and TRBJ2-5; a possible D gene is TRBD1 (6 bases). The CDR3 protein is CASQDSSYQETQYF. Incomplete CDR3 DNA: TGTGCCAGCCAGGACAGTTCTTATCAAGAGACC.